This entry lists 32 T cell receptor beta chains sequenced from one sample in a study of blood T cells in healthy people across ages. PCR was performed a second time for about 6 to 12 cycles using a sample-barcoded 5' primer and a J-beta primer mix. Using its own MiXCR run on the 5' RACE reads, TCRdb lists one record per CDR3 protein. The sample comprises about 1.8 million distinct CDR3 sequences, just under 50% of which are singletons, and over 2% rests with the top ten. Sequencing was done on a sample of blood. These receptors were obtained from a middle-aged woman in good health.

Comment on this clonotype: A junction boundary mismatches the germline segment, possibly from a read error. V gene TRBV4-3 combines with J gene TRBJ2-6; the D gene is possibly TRBD1 (5 bases). Germline V gives CDR1 LGHNA, CDR2 YSLEER. The CDR3 loop spans 15 amino acids. This chain's CDR3 is CASSRLGAGATVLTF. In nucleotides, the CDR3 is TGCGCCAGCAGCCGTCTTGGGGCTGGGGCCACCGTCCTGACTTTC.

The V call is TRBV7-2, the J call TRBJ2-7; possibly TRBD1 or TRBD2 for D (6 bases each). Per germline, CDR1 SGHTA and CDR2 FQGNSA. This CDR3 contains 15 residues. V lost 4 bases and J lost 2, with 15 bases in between. This chain's CDR3 is CASSSPLRGPYEQYF. The CDR3 DNA sequence: TGTGCCAGCAGCTCTCCCCTCCGGGGGCCCTACGAGCAGTACTTC.

Only a few counts were recorded for this clonotype. This chain uses TRBV7-2 with TRBJ1-6, with TRBD1 matching 7 bases. Germline trimming cut 4 bases from V and 7 bases from J; bases unmatched to any gene: 7. The germline V gene encodes CDR1 SGHTA and CDR2 FQGNSA. This CDR3 spans 15 amino acids. The CDR3, as DNA: TGTGCCAGCAGCTACGACAGGGAACCAAATTCACCCCTCCACTTT. This codes for CASSYDREPNSPLHF.

This clonotype was detected only a few times. The genes are TRBV20-1 and TRBJ2-3; 9 bases fit TRBD2. The J segment lost 8 bases and the V segment lost 0 bases, leaving 12 bases of the junction unmatched. This CDR3 spans 16 amino acids. Germline CDR1 DFQATT, CDR2 SNEGSKA (reference sequence). The CDR3, as DNA: TGCAGTGCTAGAGATCTGGGGGGACTAGCAGGCGTTACGCAGTATTTT. As protein: CSARDLGGLAGVTQYF.

The gene calls are TRBV28 and TRBJ1-5, with D maybe TRBD1 (5 bases). Germline V CDR1 and CDR2: MDHEN, SYDVKM. V was cut by 6 bases and J by 3 bases, with 12 bases left in between. The CDR3 length is 14 residues. CDR3 residues: CASRFGGDNQPQHF. The CDR3 nucleotides read TGTGCCAGCAGGTTTGGAGGGGACAATCAGCCCCAGCATTTT.

Only one count was recorded for this clonotype. The gene calls are TRBV19 and TRBJ2-4; either TRBD1 or TRBD2 may fit D (6 bases each). CDR1 and CDR2 (germline): LNHDA, SQIVND (reference sequence). This CDR3 contains 14 residues. V was trimmed by 7 bases and J by 9 bases, leaving 19 bases between them. The CDR3 DNA follows: TGTGCCAGTATGATGGGGGGCGACTCGGGCATTCAGTACTTC. Translation gives CASMMGGDSGIQYF.

In this sample, this clonotype turned up a few times. The chain uses TRBV7-2 and TRBJ2-1; D may correspond to TRBD1 or TRBD2 (7 bases each). Germline V lookup: CDR1 SGHTA, CDR2 FQGNSA. CDR3 length equals 14 residues. Trimming removed 6 bases at V and 7 bases at J, with 16 bases between. The CDR3 DNA sequence: TGTGCCAGCAGGTGGCAGGGGGAGGGGAATGAGCAGTTCTTC. This encodes CASRWQGEGNEQFF.

The V gene is TRBV10-3, the J gene TRBJ2-1, with 9 bases aligning to TRBD1. Germline loops: CDR1 ENHRY, CDR2 SYGVKD. The CDR3 covers 16 residues. V gave up 2 bases and J gave up 1 base; unmatched junction bases: 3. The CDR3 region has the DNA TGTGCCATCAGTGAGCGCGGGACAGGGTCCTACAATGAGCAGTTCTTC. This translates into CAISERGTGSYNEQFF.

This clonotype was detected only once. The J gene is TRBJ2-7, the V gene TRBV3-1, with 9 bases matching TRBD1. The CDR3 runs to 16 residues. Trimming cost V 4 bases and J 7 bases; bases outside gene matches: 14. From germline, CDR1 is LGHDT and CDR2 YNNKEL (reference sequence). CDR3 sequence reads: CASSLRTGDSYNEQYF. DNA for the CDR3: TGTGCCAGCAGCCTTCGGACAGGGGACTCCTACAATGAGCAGTACTTC.

The chain joins TRBV29-1 to TRBJ1-2; the D gene is possibly TRBD1 (5 bases). CDR1 and CDR2 from the germline V gene are SQVTM and ANQGSEA. Trimming cost V 4 bases and J 4 bases, with 16 bases left between them. The CDR3 sequence is 14 residues long. The CDR3 is CSVGGEGPTYGYTF. The CDR3, as DNA: TGCAGCGTTGGGGGGGAGGGCCCCACCTATGGCTACACCTTC.

This sequence joins TRBV11-2 and TRBJ2-4; 9 nucleotides align to TRBD2. The end of the DNA aligns better with TRBJ2-7, so the J call may be wrong. This CDR3 has 16 residues. Germline CDR1 and CDR2: SGHAT and FQNNGV. The CDR3 protein is CASSLDQSGGSYEQYF. As DNA, the CDR3 is TGTGCCAGCAGCTTAGATCAAAGCGGGGGGTCCTACGAGCAGTACTTC.

The CDR3 DNA sequence: TGTGCCAGCATCTTCCAGGTACTCTCTGGGGCCAACGTCCTGACTTTC. This gives the protein CASIFQVLSGANVLTF. The V and J genes are TRBV5-5 and TRBJ2-6; D gene ambiguous. V was clipped by 6 bases and J by 0 bases, with 13 bases between them. The CDR3 runs to 16 residues. CDR1 is SGHKS and CDR2 is YYEKEE in the germline V gene (reference sequence).

This clonotype was counted only a few times. J is TRBJ1-6 and V is TRBV7-2; D possibly corresponds to TRBD1 (5 bases). Trimming shortened V by 8 bases and J by 10 bases, and 15 bases separated the two germline ends. CDR1 and CDR2 from the germline V gene are SGHTA and FQGNSA. The CDR3 extends over 13 amino acids. In DNA form, the CDR3 reads TGTGCCAGCGGCAGGGACCCAGGATCACCCCTCCACTTT. Translating it yields CASGRDPGSPLHF. Based on the CDR3 plus reference TRBV7-2 and TRBJ1-6, the full variable domain is GAGVSQSPSNKVTEKGKDVELRCDPISGHTALYWYRQSLGQGLEFLIYFQGNSAPDKSGLPSDRFSAERTGGSVSTLTIQRTQQEDSAVYLCASGRDPGSPLHFGNGTRLTVT.

The chain combines TRBV29-1 with TRBJ2-5; D gene unclear. The germline V and J ends were trimmed by 0 bases and 11 bases, with 13 bases remaining between them. This CDR3 is 12 amino acids long. From germline, CDR1 is SQVTM and CDR2 ANQGSEA. The CDR3 DNA reads TGCAGCGTTGAAGACAGTTACAATGAGCAGTACTTC. Protein product: CSVEDSYNEQYF. The variable domain in full, completed from reference TRBV29-1 and TRBJ2-5, reads SAVISQKPSRDICQRGTSLTIQCQVDSQVTMMFWYRQQPGQSLTLIATANQGSEATYESGFVIDKFPISRPNLTFSTLTVSNMSPEDSSIYLCSVEDSYNEQYFGPGTRLLVL.

The chain is built from TRBV7-2 and TRBJ1-6; a possible D gene is TRBD1 (6 bases). The V gene lost 1 base and the J gene lost 7 bases, with 8 bases spanning the gap. The CDR3 totals 14 residues. Germline lookup yields CDR1 SGHTA and CDR2 FQGNSA. The CDR3 region has the DNA TGTGCCAGCAGCTTAGGGGGGCGGAATTCACCCCTCCACTTT. Amino acid sequence: CASSLGGRNSPLHF.

For this clonotype: At one end, the junction sequence differs from germline, possibly due to a read error. The chain employs TRBV7-7 and TRBJ2-1; D is possibly TRBD1 or TRBD2 (5 bases each). From germline, CDR1 is SSHAT and CDR2 FNYEAQ (reference sequence). The CDR3 contains 14 residues. CDR3 nucleotide sequence: TGTGCTAGCAGCTTAGGGACGCCGTACAATGAGCAGTTCTTC. Its protein is CASSLGTPYNEQFF.

This clonotype appeared a few times. The chain has TRBV7-2 and TRBJ2-3; D perhaps matches TRBD2 (6 bases). Trimming removed 1 base from V and 5 bases from J, with 13 bases in between. Per germline, CDR1 SGHTA and CDR2 FQGNSA. This CDR3 has 15 amino acids. The CDR3 spells CASSLGVAAVDTQYF. The CDR3 DNA is TGTGCCAGCAGCTTAGGGGTAGCGGCGGTAGATACGCAGTATTTT. The full variable domain, rest sourced from reference TRBV7-2 and TRBJ2-3, is GAGVSQSPSNKVTEKGKDVELRCDPISGHTALYWYRQSLGQGLEFLIYFQGNSAPDKSGLPSDRFSAERTGGSVSTLTIQRTQQEDSAVYLCASSLGVAAVDTQYFGPGTRLTVL.

This clonotype was recorded a few times. The CDR3 DNA sequence: TGTGCCAGCAGCACAGCCCGGGCACAGGAAGCTGGAGGCTACACCTTC. It is translated as CASSTARAQEAGGYTF. The rearrangement uses TRBV7-2 and TRBJ1-2, with TRBD1 as a possible D gene (5 bases). Germline V lookup: CDR1 SGHTA, CDR2 FQGNSA. Deletions cut 5 bases from V and 8 bases from J, with 24 bases between. This CDR3 contains 16 residues.

This sequence joins TRBV6-1 and TRBJ1-1; D remains ambiguous. The CDR3 has 13 amino acids. Deletions cut 4 bases from V and 4 bases from J, with 10 bases between. Germline values: CDR1 MNHNS, CDR2 SASEGT. The CDR3 nucleotides read TGTGCCAGCAGTGGGACTAGGACCACTGAAGCTTTCTTT. Its protein is CASSGTRTTEAFF.

This rearrangement joins TRBV20-1 to TRBJ1-4; D may be TRBD1 (5 bases). The CDR3 consists of 16 residues. Germline CDR1 reads DFQATT; CDR2 reads SNEGSKA (reference sequence). V lost 4 bases, J lost 5 bases, and 20 bases lay in between. CDR3 loop: CSAMDAGHFANEKLFF. CDR3 DNA: TGCAGTGCTATGGACGCCGGACACTTCGCGAATGAAAAACTGTTTTTT.

The chain joins TRBV18 to TRBJ1-6; TRBD1 might be the D (6 bases). The V gene's germline CDR1 is KGHSH and CDR2 LQKENI. Trimming shortened V by 2 bases and J by 5 bases, and 10 bases separated the two germline ends. The CDR3 consists of 15 residues. The chain's CDR3 is CASSPSGQNNSPLHF. For the CDR3, the DNA is TGTGCCAGCTCACCATCAGGACAGAATAATTCACCCCTCCACTTT.

The chain carries TRBV7-3 and TRBJ2-1, with 9 nucleotides matching TRBD2. The CDR3 sequence is 16 residues long. Germline CDR1 is SGHTA and CDR2 is FQGTGA. The V gene end was trimmed by 2 bases and the J gene end by 8 bases; junction bases not matched to a gene: 10. As DNA, the CDR3 is TGTGCCAGCAGCTTATTTGGCGGGGGGGCTTCCGATGAGCAGTTCTTC. It encodes CASSLFGGGASDEQFF.

This rearrangement joins TRBV27 to TRBJ2-1; the match to TRBD1 covers 7 bases. The CDR3 totals 15 residues. J was trimmed by 3 bases and V by 6 bases; bases with no gene match: 8. Per the germline V gene, CDR1 is MNHEY and CDR2 is SMNVEV (reference sequence). CDR3 nucleotides: TGTGCCAGCAGCTCCGGGACAGACAACTACAATGAGCAGTTCTTC. Translation gives CASSSGTDNYNEQFF.

This clonotype came up a few times. The rearrangement joins TRBV3-1 to TRBJ2-5; D is ambiguous. V lost 1 base and J lost 2, with 11 bases in between. Germline values: CDR1 LGHDT, CDR2 YNNKEL (reference sequence). The CDR3 totals 15 residues. The CDR3 DNA follows: TGTGCCAGCAGCCAAGGGTGGGCAGGACAAGAGACCCAGTACTTC. It yields the protein CASSQGWAGQETQYF.

This clonotype was counted a few times. The chain employs TRBV29-1 and TRBJ2-1, with a weak D call TRBD2 (6 bases). The germline V gene encodes CDR1 SQVTM and CDR2 ANQGSEA. The CDR3 covers 12 residues. Trimming removed 6 bases at V and 8 bases at J, with 14 bases between. CDR3 loop: CSVIRGSDEQFF. CDR3 coding DNA: TGCAGCGTCATTCGGGGGTCCGATGAGCAGTTCTTC.

This clonotype has a handful of counts. The rearrangement links TRBV12-5 to TRBJ2-3; TRBD2 agrees at 7 bases. The CDR3 spans 15 residues. J lost 2 bases, V lost 1 base, and 3 bases had no gene match. Germline loops: CDR1 LGHNT, CDR2 FRNRAP. CDR3 DNA: TGTGCTAGTGGTTTGGGACTAGCCTCCACAGATACGCAGTATTTT. It specifies CASGLGLASTDTQYF.

This clonotype has a handful of counts. The V gene is TRBV6-6, the J gene TRBJ2-5; 7 bases agree with TRBD1. V trimming: 8 bases; J trimming: 2 bases; junction bases outside the gene matches: 8. The germline gives CDR1 MNHNY, CDR2 SVGAGI (reference sequence). The CDR3 is 14 residues long. CDR3 region: CASVRTGSQETQYF. The CDR3 nucleotides are TGTGCCAGCGTCAGGACAGGTTCGCAAGAGACCCAGTACTTC.

This clonotype has just one count. The junction shows a germline mismatch at one end, possibly a read error. The chain is built from TRBV7-9 and TRBJ1-2, with D perhaps TRBD1 (6 bases). The CDR3 sequence is 15 residues long. CDR1 and CDR2 (germline): SEHNR, FQNEAQ (reference sequence). The DNA of the CDR3 is TGTGCCAGCAGCTATGTGGACAGTTTGGCGTATGGCCACACCTTC. This sequence encodes CASSYVDSLAYGHTF.

This clonotype was recorded at least ten times. V and J are TRBV20-1 and TRBJ2-7; 8 bases map to TRBD2. The germline gives CDR1 DFQATT, CDR2 SNEGSKA (reference sequence). CDR3 length: 15 residues. The V gene end was trimmed by 3 bases and the J gene end by 2 bases; junction bases not matched to a gene: 9. Here the CDR3 DNA reads TGCAGTGCTAGCAACCCGGGGGGGTCCACCTACGAGCAGTACTTC. This encodes CSASNPGGSTYEQYF.

This chain connects TRBV5-1 to TRBJ1-5, with TRBD1 matching over 9 bases. V shed 7 bases and J 7 bases; nucleotides not matched to a gene: 6. The V gene's germline CDR1 is SGHRS and CDR2 YFSETQ. This CDR3 is built from 13 residues. The CDR3 coding sequence is TGCGCCAGCCGGGACAGGGTTGGACAGCCCCAGCATTTT. This gives the protein CASRDRVGQPQHF.

This clonotype was detected only a few times. This chain connects TRBV7-6 to TRBJ2-5; D gene ambiguous. V lost 2 bases and J 2 bases, leaving 12 bases between the germline ends. The CDR3 contains 15 residues. Germline V gene sequence: CDR1 SGHVS, CDR2 FNYEAQ. CDR3 loop: CASSLLARKQETQYF. In nucleotides, the CDR3 is TGTGCCAGCAGCTTATTGGCGCGGAAGCAAGAGACCCAGTACTTC.

This chain connects TRBV20-1 to TRBJ2-3; 11 nucleotides align to TRBD2. Germline CDR1 is DFQATT and CDR2 is SNEGSKA (reference sequence). V shed 6 bases, J shed 0 bases, and the junction held 14 bases outside the gene matches. This CDR3 contains 18 residues. CDR3 protein: CSATSLATSGASTDTQYF. For the CDR3, the DNA is TGCAGTGCGACCAGCCTGGCGACTAGCGGGGCTAGCACAGATACGCAGTATTTT.